These 26 T cell receptor beta chains were all obtained from the same sample, sequenced in a study of identical twins. TCRdb reprocessed the 5' RACE reads with MiXCR, giving one entry per CDR3 protein. Seen here are 1.5 million to 2 million distinct CDR3 sequences, under 35% observed once, and the top ten hold more than 0.25%. The sequencing input was cord blood. The receptors were gathered from a newborn girl in good health.

This clonotype was observed a single time. The J gene is TRBJ2-5, the V gene TRBV20-1, with 11 bases fitting TRBD2. Germline V CDR1 and CDR2: DFQATT, SNEGSKA (reference sequence). Germline trimming cut 4 bases from V and 11 bases from J; bases unmatched to any gene: 21. The CDR3 runs 17 residues. Here the CDR3 reads CSAIADFTSGGSNEQYF. CDR3 sequence (DNA): TGCAGTGCTATTGCCGATTTTACTAGCGGGGGATCCAATGAGCAGTACTTC.

This clonotype was recorded many times. CDR3 sequence (DNA): TGCAGCGTTGCTGACAGGCCCCAAGAGACCCAGTACTTC. The encoded protein is CSVADRPQETQYF. This sequence joins TRBV29-1 and TRBJ2-5, with D possibly matching TRBD1 (6 bases). Germline V gene sequence: CDR1 SQVTM, CDR2 ANQGSEA. There are 13 residues in the CDR3. V was trimmed by 4 bases and J by 1 base, leaving 10 bases between them.

This clonotype was detected a few times. The V and J genes are TRBV7-2 and TRBJ2-7; 11 bases map to TRBD1. The CDR3 extends over 15 amino acids. Trimming took 5 bases from V and 4 from J; bases not matched to a gene: 7. Germline V CDR1 and CDR2: SGHTA, FQGNSA. CDR3 sequence reads: CASSPGTGGNYEQYF. CDR3 nucleotides: TGTGCCAGCAGCCCGGGGACAGGGGGTAATTACGAGCAGTACTTC.

The rearrangement joins TRBV3-1 to TRBJ2-3, with 9 bases matching TRBD2. Looked up from germline, CDR1 is LGHDT and CDR2 is YNNKEL (reference sequence). J lost 1 base, V lost 5 bases, and 7 bases had no gene match. CDR3 length equals 16 residues. The CDR3 DNA reads as TGTGCCAGCAGCAAGTGGGTAGCGGGGGGCACAGATACGCAGTATTTT. Translating gives CASSKWVAGGTDTQYF.

J is TRBJ2-1 and V is TRBV10-3; D gene uncertain. V was cut by 2 bases and J by 10 bases, with 18 bases left in between. There are 15 residues in the CDR3. Germline values: CDR1 ENHRY, CDR2 SYGVKD. The CDR3 is CAISERSRWVDEQFF. Here the CDR3 DNA reads TGTGCCATCAGTGAGCGATCCCGGTGGGTGGACGAGCAGTTCTTC.

V usage is TRBV20-1 and J usage is TRBJ2-4, with D unclear. The V gene lost 3 bases and the J gene lost 0 bases, with 9 bases spanning the gap. Germline V CDR1 and CDR2: DFQATT, SNEGSKA (reference sequence). This CDR3 is 14 amino acids long. For the CDR3, the DNA is TGCAGTGCTAGCCTCGGCCTAGCCAAAAACATTCAGTACTTC. Translating it yields CSASLGLAKNIQYF.

Points on this clonotype: One base away lies a much larger clone, so this may be a sequencing read error. The chain employs TRBV24-1 and TRBJ2-1; TRBD1 might be the D (5 bases). The CDR3 is made up of 13 amino acids. Germline-derived CDR1 and CDR2 are KGHDR and SFDVKD. V was pared by 1 base and J by 13 bases, with 13 bases between. CDR3 protein: CATSDLQEETQFF. Here the CDR3 DNA reads TGTGCCACCAGTGATTTACAGGAAGAGACCCAGTTCTTC.

This sequence joins TRBV2 and TRBJ2-3; tentatively, D is TRBD1 or TRBD2 (5 bases each). The CDR3 contains 14 residues. CDR1 and CDR2 (germline): SNHLY, FYNNEI. Deletions cut 9 bases from V and 0 bases from J, with 13 bases between. CDR3 sequence reads: CASVPGLSTDTQYF. The DNA of the CDR3 is TGTGCCAGTGTCCCGGGGCTTAGCACAGATACGCAGTATTTT.

The chain combines TRBV19 with TRBJ2-1; TRBD1 matches 9 bases. Germline CDR1 reads LNHDA; CDR2 reads SQIVND (reference sequence). The CDR3 is 14 amino acids. V lost 2 bases, J lost 7 bases, and 3 bases stayed unmatched. The CDR3 loop reads CASSISGTGNEQFF. Here the CDR3 DNA reads TGTGCCAGTAGTATATCCGGGACAGGGAATGAGCAGTTCTTC.

V is TRBV9 and J is TRBJ1-5, with TRBD1 identical over 7 bases. V was clipped by 0 bases and J by 0 bases; unmatched bases: 12. Per germline, CDR1 SGDLS and CDR2 YYNGEE. The CDR3 consists of 19 residues. Here the CDR3 DNA reads TGTGCCAGCAGCGTAGGTCAGGACAGGTGGTGGTATAGCAATCAGCCCCAGCATTTT. Its translation: CASSVGQDRWWYSNQPQHF.

The table lists this clonotype with a few counts. The chain's CDR3 is CATSRDLGLGEETQYF. The CDR3 coding sequence is TGTGCCACCAGCAGAGATTTAGGACTTGGAGAAGAGACCCAGTACTTC. The V and J genes are TRBV15 and TRBJ2-5, with D perhaps TRBD2 (5 bases). V was pared by 0 bases and J by 3 bases, with 14 bases between. Germline V lookup: CDR1 LNHNV, CDR2 YYDKDF (reference sequence). CDR3 length: 16 amino acids. The full variable domain, its missing parts supplied by reference TRBV15 and TRBJ2-5, is DAMVIQNPRYQVTQFGKPVTLSCSQTLNHNVMYWYQQKSSQAPKLLFHYYDKDFNNEADTPDNFQSRRPNTSFCFLDIRSPGLGDTAMYLCATSRDLGLGEETQYFGPGTRLLVL.

The J gene is TRBJ1-4, the V gene TRBV20-1, with D possibly TRBD1 on 5 matching bases. This CDR3 has 14 amino acids. Trimming cost V 6 bases and J 5 bases, with 16 bases left between them. Germline V lookup: CDR1 DFQATT, CDR2 SNEGSKA (reference sequence). CDR3 protein: CSALRDSRNEKLFF. CDR3 DNA sequence: TGCAGTGCGCTCCGGGACTCCAGAAATGAAAAACTGTTTTTT.

This clonotype appeared a few times. V and J are TRBV12-3 or TRBV12-4 and TRBJ2-6, with D possibly TRBD2 on 5 matching bases. This CDR3 contains 15 residues. Trimming removed 3 bases at V and 2 bases at J, with 8 bases between. Here the CDR3 reads CASSFSSTGANVLTF. In DNA, the CDR3 is TGTGCCAGCAGTTTCTCTAGCACTGGGGCCAACGTCCTGACTTTC.

The chain combines TRBV6-4 with TRBJ1-1; D is ambiguous. This CDR3 is 14 amino acids long. V lost 0 bases, J lost 0 bases, and 5 bases lay in between. The germline gives CDR1 MRHNA, CDR2 SNTAGT. The CDR3 loop reads CASSDSGLNTEAFF. In nucleotides, the CDR3 is TGTGCCAGCAGTGACTCAGGACTGAACACTGAAGCTTTCTTT.

This clonotype was counted a few times. This chain joins TRBV20-1 and TRBJ2-4; D gene unclear. Trimming took 6 bases from V and 0 from J, leaving 15 bases between them. Germline CDR1 is DFQATT and CDR2 is SNEGSKA (reference sequence). The CDR3 is 15 residues long. The CDR3, as DNA: TGCAGTGCCCTTGGACGGATCCTAGCCAAAAACATTCAGTACTTC. This codes for CSALGRILAKNIQYF.

The chain couples TRBV20-1 to TRBJ1-2, with TRBD1 matching 7 bases. The CDR3 sequence is 12 residues long. CDR1 and CDR2 from the germline V gene are DFQATT and SNEGSKA (reference sequence). Trimming cost V 6 bases and J 5 bases; bases outside gene matches: 6. As DNA, the CDR3 is TGCAGTGCCGGACAGGCCGTATATGGCTACACCTTC. This translates into CSAGQAVYGYTF.

This clonotype was seen only a few times. This chain joins TRBV10-3 and TRBJ2-1; TRBD2 agrees at 7 bases. The DNA end lines up better with TRBJ2-7; the J call may be wrong. Germline V gene sequence: CDR1 ENHRY, CDR2 SYGVKD. CDR3 size: 11 residues. The CDR3 is CAAGLNNEQYF. CDR3 coding DNA: TGTGCCGCGGGACTAAACAATGAGCAGTACTTC.

This clonotype was counted at least ten times. V and J are TRBV4-2 and TRBJ1-2; no reliable D call. Germline lookup yields CDR1 LGHNA and CDR2 YNFKEQ. The CDR3 contains 18 residues. V was cut by 4 bases and J by 4 bases, with 25 bases left in between. The chain's CDR3 is CASSLPPDGPTTRYGYTF. Here the CDR3 DNA reads TGTGCCAGCAGCCTTCCCCCGGACGGCCCGACGACTCGCTATGGCTACACCTTC.

The chain recombines TRBV20-1 with TRBJ2-4, with a tentative D call TRBD2 (5 bases). The CDR3 has 15 residues. The V and J ends lost 0 bases and 5 bases respectively, with 14 bases between them. Germline CDR1 and CDR2: DFQATT and SNEGSKA (reference sequence). The CDR3 nucleotides read TGCAGTGCTAGAGAGGTTAGCGCGTGGGAAAACATTCAGTACTTC. Residues: CSAREVSAWENIQYF.

The chain carries TRBV24-1 and TRBJ2-3, with 8 bases aligning to TRBD1. This CDR3 is built from 17 residues. V lost 4 bases, J lost 0 bases, and 8 bases stayed unmatched. Germline V gives CDR1 KGHDR, CDR2 SFDVKD. CDR3 bases: TGTGCCACCAGTGACCTACGACAGGGGACGAGCACAGATACGCAGTATTTT. This codes for CATSDLRQGTSTDTQYF.

This clonotype was seen only a few times. The chain carries TRBV11-2 and TRBJ2-5, with 12 bases lining up with TRBD2. Germline V lookup: CDR1 SGHAT, CDR2 FQNNGV. The CDR3 has 16 residues. After removal of 5 bases from V and 2 bases from J, the junction contained 6 bases not matched to a gene. In nucleotides, the CDR3 is TGTGCCAGCAGCGACCTGACTAGCGGGAGTCAAGAGACCCAGTACTTC. Amino acids: CASSDLTSGSQETQYF.

This chain connects TRBV9 to TRBJ1-6, with 7 bases identical to TRBD1. J gave up 0 bases and V 4 bases, and 7 bases lay outside the gene matches. The CDR3 extends over 17 amino acids. Germline lookup yields CDR1 SGDLS and CDR2 YYNGEE. The CDR3 loop is CASSLNRGDSYNSPLHF. The DNA for the CDR3 is TGTGCCAGCAGCTTAAACAGGGGTGACTCCTATAATTCACCCCTCCACTTT.

The rearrangement joins TRBV5-1 to TRBJ2-1; tentatively, D is TRBD1 or TRBD2 (6 bases each). Germline CDR1 and CDR2: SGHRS and YFSETQ. The CDR3 is 15 residues long. Trimming removed 7 bases from V and 4 bases from J, with 18 bases in between. The CDR3 nucleotides are TGCGCCAGCCGGGGTACGGGGGCAGAATACAATGAGCAGTTCTTC. Residues: CASRGTGAEYNEQFF.

The count of this clonotype is one. The junction and the germline gene differ at one end; a read error may be behind it. The chain carries TRBV29-1 and TRBJ2-5; TRBD1 agrees at 9 bases. CDR1 is SQVTM, CDR2 ANQGSEA, per germline. The CDR3 covers 14 residues. The DNA for the CDR3 is TGCAGCGTTGAAGAAAACAGGGGGCAAGAGACCCGGTACTTC. Protein product: CSVEENRGQETRYF.

This clonotype came up a few times. The chain recombines TRBV10-3 with TRBJ1-5, with 10 bases lining up with TRBD1. The CDR3 runs 16 residues. Germline V gene sequence: CDR1 ENHRY, CDR2 SYGVKD. V lost 5 bases, J lost 7 bases, and 11 bases stayed unmatched. CDR3 bases: TGTGCCATCAGTAATACCGGGACAGGGGCCAGACAGCCCCAGCATTTT. It specifies CAISNTGTGARQPQHF.

This clonotype was seen just once. The genes are TRBV20-1 and TRBJ1-5, with 7 nucleotides matching TRBD1. Germline values: CDR1 DFQATT, CDR2 SNEGSKA (reference sequence). The CDR3 sequence is 15 residues long. Trimming removed 6 bases from V and 2 bases from J; junction bases left unmatched: 10. CDR3 coding DNA: TGCAGTGCGCCAAGCCCCCAGGGGGGCAATCAGCCCCAGCATTTT. This encodes CSAPSPQGGNQPQHF.